This T cell receptor beta chain originates from a study of blood T cell repertoires in COVID-19. Study overall: T cells, B-cell-depleted T cells, or PBMCs supplied cDNA or gDNA.

Original processing notes: Amplification with reference gene primers provided the estimates of nucleated cell counts. Sequencing was performed with immunoSEQ multiplex PCR; in TCRdb, only in-frame clones are kept and a portion is missing. V and J calls and clone size are those listed in that table; D and trimming were worked out from the DNA. The profile shows roughly 300,000 clones, about 84% of them singletons. Germline CDR1 reads SGHTS; CDR2 reads YDEGEE. V was clipped by 4 bases and J by 10 bases; unmatched bases: 10. The CDR3 extends over 16 amino acids. This chain joins TRBV5-8 and TRBJ2-1; 14 nucleotides match TRBD2. Sequenced sample: peripheral blood. The receptor was isolated from a woman between 50 and 59 years old with acute or convalescent COVID-19. The CDR3 loop is CASSRRGTSGSWEQFF. As DNA, the CDR3 is TGTGCCAGCAGCCGAAGGGGGACTAGCGGGAGTTGGGAGCAGTTCTTC.